This TCR beta chain was sequenced during a study of CD8 T cells in ankylosing spondylitis. Study-wide findings and caveats: Seemingly characteristic of ankylosing spondylitis blood was a TCR beta motif consisting of 7 or 8 highly homologous variants. CD8+ cells made up the disease-linked clones, which were relatively rare in peripheral blood. In ankylosing spondylitis patients, matched synovial fluid reportedly showed significant enrichment of disease-linked clones. In synovial fluid and blood from reactive arthritis, some motif variants were previously reported.

This clonotype was found a few times. The antigen is undetermined. Quantitative 5'-RACE was performed with molecular barcodes, and it yielded the TCR beta libraries. TCRdb itself ran the 5' RACE reads through MiXCR, one entry per CDR3 protein. The data hold about 480,000 distinct CDR3 sequences, with roughly a sixth observed a single time. Germline V gene data show CDR1 as SGHTA and CDR2 as FQGTGA. This CDR3 is 15 amino acids long. V lost 6 bases and J 5 bases, leaving 17 bases between the germline ends. The receptor's source is a male donor with ankylosing spondylitis. The specimen was blood, either unsorted or a sorted T cell fraction (not recorded which). The J gene is TRBJ1-5, the V gene TRBV7-3; D not certain. CDR3 coding DNA: TGTGCCAGCAGTAAAAGTGATTTCGGCGATCAGCCCCAGCATTTT. Translating gives CASSKSDFGDQPQHF.